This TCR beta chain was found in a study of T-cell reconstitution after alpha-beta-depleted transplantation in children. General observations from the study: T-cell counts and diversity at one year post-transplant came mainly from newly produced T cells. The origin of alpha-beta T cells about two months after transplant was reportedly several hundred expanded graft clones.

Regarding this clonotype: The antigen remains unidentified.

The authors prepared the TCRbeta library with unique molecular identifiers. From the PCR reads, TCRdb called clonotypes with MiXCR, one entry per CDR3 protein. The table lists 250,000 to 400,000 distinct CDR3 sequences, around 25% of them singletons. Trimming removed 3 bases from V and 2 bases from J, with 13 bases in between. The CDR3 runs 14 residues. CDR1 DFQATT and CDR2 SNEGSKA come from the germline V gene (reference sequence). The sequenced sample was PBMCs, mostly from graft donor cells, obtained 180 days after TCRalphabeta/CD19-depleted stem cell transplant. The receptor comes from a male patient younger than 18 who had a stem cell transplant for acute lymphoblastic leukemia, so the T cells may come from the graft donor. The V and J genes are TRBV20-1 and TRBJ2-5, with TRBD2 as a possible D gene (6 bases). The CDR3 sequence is CSAREGTRQETQYF. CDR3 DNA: TGCAGTGCTAGGGAGGGGACCCGGCAAGAGACCCAGTACTTC.